The 27 T cell receptor beta chains given below trace back to one sample, sequenced in a study of identical twins. TCRdb fed the 5' RACE reads into MiXCR, producing one record per CDR3 protein. The sample carries 1,800,000 or so distinct CDR3 sequences, around a third recorded once. The material sequenced was cord blood. The receptor source for this set is a newborn girl in good health.

The chain uses TRBV6-8 and TRBJ2-7; perhaps TRBD1 as D (6 bases). Trimming took 6 bases from V and 2 from J, leaving 17 bases between them. CDR1 is MNHGY and CDR2 is SAAAGT in the germline V gene. The CDR3 spans 15 residues. The chain's CDR3 is CASRTTGTRTYEQYF. Written as DNA, the CDR3 is TGTGCCAGCAGAACAACCGGGACACGCACCTACGAGCAGTACTTC.

V gene TRBV6-2 or TRBV6-3 combines with J gene TRBJ1-1; 8 bases fit TRBD1. Germline-derived CDR1 and CDR2 are MNHEY and SVGEGT. The CDR3 extends over 17 amino acids. V shed 2 bases, J shed 3 bases, and the junction held 11 bases outside the gene matches. The CDR3 spells CASSYLIGQGLHTEAFF. In nucleotides, the CDR3 is TGTGCCAGCAGTTACCTTATCGGACAGGGACTCCACACTGAAGCTTTCTTT.

This chain connects TRBV15 to TRBJ2-5; D is perhaps TRBD2 (6 bases). The J call is uncertain, as TRBJ2-7 better fits the DNA end. Germline values: CDR1 LNHNV, CDR2 YYDKDF (reference sequence). CDR3 length equals 15 residues. This chain's CDR3 is CATSRVVTSSYEQYF. CDR3 nucleotide sequence: TGTGCCACCAGCAGAGTAGTCACTAGCAGCTACGAGCAGTACTTC.

The table lists this clonotype with a few counts. The chain carries TRBV28 and TRBJ2-3, with 8 nucleotides matching TRBD2. Unmatched junction bases numbered 3, after V lost 0 bases and J lost 1 base. Germline V CDR1 and CDR2: MDHEN, SYDVKM. The CDR3 sequence is 16 residues long. CDR3 protein: CASSLWREVGTDTQYF. DNA for the CDR3: TGTGCCAGCAGTTTATGGCGGGAGGTCGGCACAGATACGCAGTATTTT.

This clonotype has just a few counts. The gene calls are TRBV13 and TRBJ2-1; the match to TRBD2 covers 13 bases. The CDR3 consists of 16 residues. Looked up from germline, CDR1 is PRHDT and CDR2 is FYEKMQ (reference sequence). The trim removed 0 bases at V and 8 bases at J, leaving 4 bases unmatched. The DNA of the CDR3 is TGTGCCAGCAGCTTAGGGACTAGCGGGAGGATCCATGAGCAGTTCTTC. It encodes CASSLGTSGRIHEQFF. Full variable domain (outside the CDR3, taken from reference TRBV13 and TRBJ2-1): AAGVIQSPRHLIKEKRETATLKCYPIPRHDTVYWYQQGPGQDPQFLISFYEKMQSDKGSIPDRFSAQQFSDYHSELNMSSLELGDSALYFCASSLGTSGRIHEQFFGPGTRLTVL.

This clonotype was counted a few times. The chain uses TRBV5-1 and TRBJ2-1; 14 bases are shared with TRBD2. Germline V gene data show CDR1 as SGHRS and CDR2 as YFSETQ. Trimming removed 0 bases from V and 0 bases from J; junction bases left unmatched: 5. The CDR3 is 19 residues long. The DNA of the CDR3 is TGCGCCAGCAGCTTGGGACTAGCGGGAGGGGCTAGCTCCTACAATGAGCAGTTCTTC. Its protein product is CASSLGLAGGASSYNEQFF.

V usage is TRBV2 and J usage is TRBJ1-5; no reliable D call. The CDR3 consists of 13 residues. Germline CDR1 and CDR2: SNHLY and FYNNEI. V was clipped by 9 bases and J by 2 bases, with 11 bases between them. The CDR3 region is CASQAPGNQPQHF. The CDR3 nucleotides read TGTGCCAGTCAGGCGCCAGGCAATCAGCCCCAGCATTTT.

This chain links TRBV21-1 with TRBJ1-2. TRBV21-1 is shown as a pseudogene. This CDR3 has 15 residues. The CDR3 region has the DNA TGTGCCAGCAGCAGCCTCCCGACACTTAACTATGGCTACACCTTC. It codes for CASSSLPTLNYGYTF.

Only a few counts were recorded for this clonotype. CDR3 in amino acids: CASSLTSGSDIQYF. The CDR3, as DNA: TGTGCCAGCAGCCTGACTAGCGGGAGTGACATTCAGTACTTC. This chain joins TRBV7-2 and TRBJ2-7, with TRBD2 matching 12 bases. Matching the DNA end better, TRBJ2-4 makes the J call doubtful. CDR3 length: 14 amino acids. Germline CDR1 reads SGHTA; CDR2 reads FQGNSA.

The gene calls are TRBV5-1 and TRBJ2-3, with D tentatively TRBD2 (7 bases). Germline values: CDR1 SGHRS, CDR2 YFSETQ. The CDR3 is 14 amino acids. The ends were cut back, 6 bases at V and 3 bases at J, with 14 bases in the middle. The CDR3: CASKGGLATDTQYF. The CDR3 DNA reads as TGCGCCAGCAAGGGGGGGCTAGCTACAGATACGCAGTATTTT.

This clonotype occurred a few times. The V gene is TRBV7-2, the J gene TRBJ2-7; the match to TRBD1 covers 7 bases. CDR1 is SGHTA and CDR2 is FQGNSA in the germline V gene. The CDR3 totals 13 residues. Trimming at V came to 8 bases and at J to 2 bases, leaving 6 bases not matched to a gene. The CDR3 bases are TGTGCCAGCGGACGGACAGGAGCCTACGAGCAGTACTTC. It is translated as CASGRTGAYEQYF.

The chain combines TRBV7-2 with TRBJ2-7; D is ambiguous. V shed 3 bases and J shed 0 bases, with 12 bases lying between them. The CDR3 totals 15 residues. Germline assignment: CDR1 SGHTA and CDR2 FQGNSA. CDR3 coding DNA: TGTGCCAGCAGCTTTTTACTGGCGGTCTCCTACGAGCAGTACTTC. The encoded protein is CASSFLLAVSYEQYF.

Comment on this clonotype: Being one base from a much bigger clone, this may be a read error. V gene TRBV29-1 combines with J gene TRBJ2-7; D gene uncertain. The CDR3 covers 14 residues. V was pared by 3 bases and J by 10 bases, with 22 bases between. Germline CDR1 and CDR2: SQVTM and ANQGSEA. This CDR3 reads CSVEGWATQEAQYF. DNA of the CDR3: TGCAGCGTTGAGGGGTGGGCCACCCAAGAGGCCCAGTACTTC.

The chain joins TRBV29-1 to TRBJ2-4; D is uncertain. The end of the DNA is better explained by TRBJ2-7, so the J call may be wrong. This CDR3 is built from 12 residues. CDR1 SQVTM and CDR2 ANQGSEA come from the germline V gene. CDR3 DNA sequence: TGCAGCGTCACCGGCCAGCAATACGAGCAGTACTTC. Protein sequence: CSVTGQQYEQYF.

At least ten counts were recorded for this clonotype. V is TRBV18 and J is TRBJ1-1; 11 nucleotides match TRBD1. Germline V gene data show CDR1 as KGHSH and CDR2 as LQKENI. V lost 8 bases to trimming and J lost 4 bases; unmatched junction nucleotides: 6. There are 14 residues in the CDR3. Here the CDR3 reads CASSPGTGGTEAFF. As DNA, the CDR3 is TGTGCCAGCAGTCCCGGGACAGGGGGCACTGAAGCTTTCTTT.

In its sample, this clonotype was seen many times. The rearrangement links TRBV29-1 to TRBJ2-5, with D possibly matching TRBD2 (5 bases). The CDR3 extends over 13 amino acids. Trimming removed 7 bases from V and 5 bases from J, with 17 bases in between. Germline lookup yields CDR1 SQVTM and CDR2 ANQGSEA. The CDR3: CSARTPRRETQYF. The CDR3 DNA reads as TGCAGCGCCAGGACTCCCCGGAGGGAGACCCAGTACTTC.

This clonotype was observed a few times. The V gene is TRBV7-9, the J gene TRBJ1-4, with D unresolved. The length of the CDR3 is 15 residues. Trimming took 2 bases from V and 3 from J, leaving 10 bases between them. Germline lookup yields CDR1 SEHNR and CDR2 FQNEAQ (reference sequence). CDR3 in DNA: TGTGCCAGCAGCTTATCGTACACTCCTAATGAAAAACTGTTTTTT. Amino acids: CASSLSYTPNEKLFF.

The gene calls are TRBV7-2 and TRBJ2-1, with 9 bases that match TRBD2. The CDR3 is 15 residues long. Germline V gene sequence: CDR1 SGHTA, CDR2 FQGNSA. With 1 base clipped from V and 6 bases from J, the junction kept 4 bases outside the gene matches. Here the CDR3 DNA reads TGTGCCAGCAGCTTAGTGGGACTAGCAGGCAATGAGCAGTTCTTC. This translates into CASSLVGLAGNEQFF.

This clonotype showed up just a few times. The chain carries TRBV18 and TRBJ1-2, with D possibly matching TRBD1 (6 bases). Germline loops: CDR1 KGHSH, CDR2 LQKENI. The V gene lost 2 bases and the J gene lost 4 bases, with 14 bases spanning the gap. The CDR3 loop spans 15 amino acids. Here the CDR3 DNA reads TGTGCCAGCTCACCAGTCGGACAGCTACTCTATGGCTACACCTTC. This gives the protein CASSPVGQLLYGYTF.

Regarding this clonotype: A junction boundary mismatches the germline segment, possibly from a read error. V usage is TRBV25-1 and J usage is TRBJ2-3; possible D gene TRBD2, 5 bases. The CDR3 consists of 15 residues. Germline-derived CDR1 and CDR2 are MGHDK and SYGVNS. CDR3 nucleotides: TGTGCCAGCAGTGATGAGGGTGGGGAAACAGATGCGCAGTATTTT. It encodes CASSDEGGETDAQYF.

This clonotype was picked up many times. The chain recombines TRBV4-2 with TRBJ2-7, with no clear D. Trimming stripped 1 base from V and 6 bases from J, with 10 bases between. Germline V gene data show CDR1 as LGHNA and CDR2 as YNFKEQ. The CDR3 covers 13 residues. CDR3: CASSQAGSTEQYF. The CDR3 DNA reads as TGTGCCAGCAGCCAAGCCGGAAGTACCGAGCAGTACTTC.

Here the CDR3 DNA reads TGCGCCAGCAGCCAACCGCGACAGGGCCGCACAGATACGCAGTATTTT. This gives the protein CASSQPRQGRTDTQYF. The rearrangement joins TRBV4-1 to TRBJ2-3, with TRBD1 identical over 7 bases. V was clipped by 2 bases and J by 1 base; unmatched bases: 6. This CDR3 region has 16 residues. The germline V gene encodes CDR1 MGHRA and CDR2 YSYEKL.

At least ten counts were recorded for this clonotype. The chain carries TRBV29-1 and TRBJ1-2, with D tentatively TRBD1 (6 bases). The CDR3 loop spans 12 amino acids. V was pared by 8 bases and J by 2 bases, with 12 bases between. Germline-derived CDR1 and CDR2 are SQVTM and ANQGSEA. The chain's CDR3 is CSHKTGNYGYTF. In DNA, the CDR3 is TGCAGCCACAAAACAGGGAACTATGGCTACACCTTC.

This clonotype has only one observation. The V gene is TRBV10-3, the J gene TRBJ1-4; 9 nucleotides match TRBD1. The germline CDR1 and CDR2 sequences are ENHRY and SYGVKD. V shed 10 bases and J 0 bases; nucleotides not matched to a gene: 9. The length of the CDR3 is 16 residues. CDR3 protein: CASGQGFSATNEKLFF. The CDR3 region has the DNA TGTGCCAGTGGACAGGGGTTCTCTGCAACTAATGAAAAACTGTTTTTT.

As for this clonotype: A much larger clone differs by one base, so this may be a read error. The chain is built from TRBV4-2 and TRBJ2-3; the D gene is possibly TRBD2 (6 bases). Germline V gene data show CDR1 as LGHNA and CDR2 as YNFKEQ. CDR3 length: 15 residues. The V gene lost 3 bases and the J gene lost 5 bases, with 15 bases spanning the gap. The CDR3 sequence: CASSHPNDGGDTQYF. The DNA for the CDR3 is TGTGCCAGCAGCCACCCCAATGACGGGGGAGATACGCAGTATTTT.

The CDR3 reads CASSLRSGTNYGYTF. DNA for the CDR3: TGTGCCAGCAGTTTAAGGTCAGGGACTAACTATGGCTACACCTTC. V is TRBV27 and J is TRBJ1-2; D is perhaps TRBD1 (5 bases). The CDR3 is made up of 15 amino acids. Germline CDR1 reads MNHEY; CDR2 reads SMNVEV (reference sequence). The V and J ends lost 2 bases and 0 bases respectively, with 10 bases between them.

V and J are TRBV6-6 and TRBJ2-7; the match to TRBD1 covers 8 bases. Gene TRBJ2-4 matches the end of the DNA better, so the J call may be wrong. Germline-derived CDR1 and CDR2 are MNHNY and SVGAGI (reference sequence). This CDR3 contains 14 residues. The DNA for the CDR3 is TGTGCCAACACGGCTGGACAGGGCCGAAACATTCAGTACTTC. It is translated as CANTAGQGRNIQYF.